The clone carrying this T cell receptor beta chain was seen only once. The antigen is unknown. This entry belongs to a study of cytomegalovirus exposure and HLA in healthy donors. Points from the study as a whole: At a 0.05 false discovery rate, a later analysis found about 17,000 TCR beta sequences to be associated with HLA alleles. It was reported that the classifier diagnosed cytomegalovirus status with high specificity and sensitivity in both the original and validation cohorts. Apparent HLA restriction characterized most CMV-associated TCR beta chains in a later analysis. Excluded were some V segments that proved indistinguishable, including TRBV6-2 and TRBV6-3.

13 Jbeta primers and 60 Vbeta primers were used for the PCR. Measured with immunoSEQ multiplex PCR; TCRdb has only the in-frame clones, and not every one. The sample lists around 150,000 clones, around 83% occurring once. The CDR3 totals 14 residues. Trimming cost V 6 bases and J 0 bases; bases outside gene matches: 2. Germline-derived CDR1 and CDR2 are MNHEY and SVGAGI. This chain uses TRBV6-5 with TRBJ1-1; TRBD1 aligns across 9 bases. The TCR sequence derives from a young man in good health and CMV-seropositive. Input material: PBMCs. The CDR3: CASSTGGLNTEAFF. The DNA of the CDR3 is TGTGCCAGCAGCACAGGGGGCTTGAACACTGAAGCTTTCTTT.